This T cell receptor (beta chain) derives from a study of T cell changes during pregnancy in multiple sclerosis. The CDR3 contains 15 residues. Germline trimming cut 2 bases from V and 6 bases from J; bases unmatched to any gene: 7. Germline CDR1 is KGHSH and CDR2 is LQKENI. Sequenced by immunoSEQ multiplex PCR; TCRdb stores in-frame clones only, minus some. The table lists just over 60,000 clones, 80% to 95% of them singletons, with 2.5% to 3% in the top ten. The clonotype originates from a female donor in good health, enrolled as a control in a pregnancy study. The chain has TRBV18 and TRBJ1-5; 7 bases line up with TRBD1. The sample was peripheral blood, taken in the second trimester of pregnancy. The CDR3 reads CASSPRGREGQPQHF. The CDR3 DNA is TGTGCCAGCTCACCAAGGGGGCGGGAGGGTCAGCCCCAGCATTTT. Full variable domain (remainder filled in from reference TRBV18 and TRBJ1-5): NAGVMQNPRHLVRRRGQEARLRCSPMKGHSHVYWYRQLPEEGLKFMVYLQKENIIDESGMPKERFSAEFPKEGPSILRIQQVVRGDSAAYFCASSPRGREGQPQHFGDGTRLSIL.